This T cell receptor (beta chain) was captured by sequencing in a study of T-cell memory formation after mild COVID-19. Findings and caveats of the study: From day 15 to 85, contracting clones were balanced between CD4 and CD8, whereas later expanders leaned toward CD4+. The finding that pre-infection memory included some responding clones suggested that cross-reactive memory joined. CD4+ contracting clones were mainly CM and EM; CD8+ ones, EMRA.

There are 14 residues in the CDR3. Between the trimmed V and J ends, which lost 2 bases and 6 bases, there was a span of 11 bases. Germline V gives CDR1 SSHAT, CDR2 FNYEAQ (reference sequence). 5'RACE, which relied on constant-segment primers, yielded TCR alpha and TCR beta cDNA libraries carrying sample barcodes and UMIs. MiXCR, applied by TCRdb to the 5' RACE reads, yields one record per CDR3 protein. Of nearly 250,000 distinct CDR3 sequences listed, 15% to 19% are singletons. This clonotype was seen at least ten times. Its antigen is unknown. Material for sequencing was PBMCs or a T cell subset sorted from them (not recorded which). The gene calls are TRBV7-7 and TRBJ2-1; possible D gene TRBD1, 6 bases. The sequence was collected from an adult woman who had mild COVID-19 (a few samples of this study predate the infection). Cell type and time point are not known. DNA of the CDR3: TGTGCCAGCAGCTTAAATGGGGGCCCCAATGAGCAGTTCTTC. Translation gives CASSLNGGPNEQFF.